Detailed here is one T cell receptor (beta chain). A clone one base away is much larger, so this may be a read error. RNA transcripts provided the source from which TCR beta CDR3 regions were amplified. TCR CDR3 regions were first amplified by RT-PCR with HTBI primers. TCRdb reprocessed the multiplex PCR reads via MiXCR and lists one record per CDR3 protein. The sample comprises about 840,000 distinct CDR3 sequences, over 35% of which are singletons, and 7.5% to 9.5% rests with the top ten. This sample was taken from a study of T cells in Graves' hyperthyroidism and ophthalmopathy. The CDR3 is 13 amino acids. CDR1 and CDR2 from the germline V gene are SEHNR and FQNEAQ (reference sequence).

The gene calls are TRBV7-9 and TRBJ2-7; D call uncertain. What was sequenced was blood. The sequence was collected from a man aged 18 to 29 with Graves' hyperthyroidism. For the CDR3, the DNA is TGTGCCAACAGCTTAGCCTCTGGGTACGAGCAGTACTTC. Amino acid sequence: CANSLASGYEQYF.